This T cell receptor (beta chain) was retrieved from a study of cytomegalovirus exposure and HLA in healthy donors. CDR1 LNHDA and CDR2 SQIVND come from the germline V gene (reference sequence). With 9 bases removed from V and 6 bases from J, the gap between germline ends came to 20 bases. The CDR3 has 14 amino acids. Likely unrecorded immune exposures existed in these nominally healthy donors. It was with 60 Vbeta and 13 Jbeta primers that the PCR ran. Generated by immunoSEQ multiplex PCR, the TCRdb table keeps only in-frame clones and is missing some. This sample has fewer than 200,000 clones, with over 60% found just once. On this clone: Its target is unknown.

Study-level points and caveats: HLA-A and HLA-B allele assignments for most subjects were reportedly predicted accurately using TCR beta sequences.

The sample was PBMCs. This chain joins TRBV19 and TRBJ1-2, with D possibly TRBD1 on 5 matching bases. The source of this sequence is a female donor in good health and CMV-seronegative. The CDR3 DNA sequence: TGTGCCAGCGTTCCTCACGGGGGGAGAGATGGCTACACCTTC. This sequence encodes CASVPHGGRDGYTF.